Following are 7 T cell receptor beta chains from one sample sequenced in a study of blood T cell repertoires in COVID-19. Some clones are missing from TCRdb's copy, which holds only in-frame ones; the method was immunoSEQ multiplex PCR. The sample yields about 200,000 clones, roughly 80% seen once. Material for sequencing was peripheral blood. Receptors originate from an elderly woman with acute or convalescent COVID-19.

The genes are TRBV21-1 and TRBJ1-2; the table's D call, TRBD1, was not checked against the DNA. TRBV21-1 is marked as a pseudogene. CDR3 length equals 14 residues. In DNA form, the CDR3 reads TGTGCCAGCAGTTTCCAGTTAATTAACTATGGCTACACCTTC. It encodes CASSFQLINYGYTF.

The gene calls are TRBV28 and TRBJ2-7; 7 positions match TRBD2. CDR1 is MDHEN, CDR2 SYDVKM, per germline. This CDR3 contains 14 residues. J was trimmed by 4 bases and V by 4 bases; bases with no gene match: 7. CDR3 nucleotides: TGTGCCAGCAGTTCCCCCGGGACTAAGTACGAGCAGTACTTC. Translation: CASSSPGTKYEQYF.

The CDR3 sequence is CASTPGLGGYGYTF. In nucleotides, the CDR3 is TGTGCCAGCACCCCGGGACTCGGGGGCTATGGCTACACCTTC. This chain links TRBV6-5 with TRBJ1-2; D may be TRBD1 (5 bases). V was pared by 7 bases and J by 4 bases, with 16 bases between. Germline values: CDR1 MNHEY, CDR2 SVGAGI. The CDR3 totals 14 residues.

This clone was observed once. J is TRBJ2-3 and V is TRBV7-6; D might be TRBD2 (7 bases). The CDR3 consists of 16 residues. In germline, CDR1 is SGHVS, CDR2 FNYEAQ. The ends were cut back, 4 bases at V and 2 bases at J, with 16 bases in the middle. CDR3 sequence: CASSSLRGGDTDTQYF. The CDR3 region has the DNA TGTGCCAGCAGCTCCTTGAGGGGGGGAGACACAGATACGCAGTATTTT.

The genes are TRBV30 and TRBJ1-1, with D maybe TRBD1 (6 bases). The CDR3 spans 13 residues. Trimming cost V 5 bases and J 3 bases, with 13 bases left between them. The germline V gene encodes CDR1 GTSNPN and CDR2 SVGIG (reference sequence). CDR3 sequence reads: CAWYRDAYTEAFF. In DNA form, the CDR3 reads TGTGCCTGGTACAGGGACGCTTACACTGAAGCTTTCTTT.

The chain recombines TRBV7-2 with TRBJ1-2; D might be TRBD1 (5 bases). This CDR3 has 17 amino acids. V lost 0 bases and J lost 4, with 18 bases in between. Germline assignment: CDR1 SGHTA and CDR2 FQGNSA. The CDR3 bases are TGTGCCAGCAGCTTAGCAGTCGGAGGGGCGATAATCTATGGCTACACCTTC. Encoded protein: CASSLAVGGAIIYGYTF.

The CDR3 reads CASSQSSGGNEAFF. The CDR3 DNA is TGTGCCAGCAGCCAATCATCCGGGGGAAATGAAGCTTTCTTT. V and J are TRBV3-1 (or the pseudogene TRBV3-2) and TRBJ1-1, with TRBD1 as a possible D gene (5 bases). CDR1 is LGHDT, CDR2 YNNKEL, per germline (reference sequence). Trimming pared 2 bases from V and 7 bases from J, leaving 14 bases between. This CDR3 has 14 amino acids.